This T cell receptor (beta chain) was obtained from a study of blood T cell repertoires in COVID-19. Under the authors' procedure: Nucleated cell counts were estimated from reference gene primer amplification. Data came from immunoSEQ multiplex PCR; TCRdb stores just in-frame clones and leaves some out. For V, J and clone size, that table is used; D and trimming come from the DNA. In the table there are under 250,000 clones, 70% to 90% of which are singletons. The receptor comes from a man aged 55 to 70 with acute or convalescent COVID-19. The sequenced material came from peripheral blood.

The DNA of the CDR3 is TGTGCCAGTAGTATAGACCGGACAGTCTATGGCTACACCTTC. It is translated as CASSIDRTVYGYTF. V is TRBV19 and J is TRBJ1-2; D possibly corresponds to TRBD1 (6 bases). Germline V lookup: CDR1 LNHDA, CDR2 SQIVND (reference sequence). This CDR3 is 14 amino acids long. The V and J ends lost 0 bases and 4 bases respectively, with 9 bases between them.